This entry lists 10 T cell receptor beta chains sequenced from one sample in a study of cytomegalovirus exposure and HLA in healthy donors. A multiplex PCR was run with 60 Vbeta primers and 13 Jbeta primers. Generated by immunoSEQ multiplex PCR, the TCRdb table keeps only in-frame clones and is missing some. Its table records 150,000 or so clones. What was sequenced was PBMCs. These receptors were collected from a woman in her forties or fifties in good health and CMV-seronegative.

J is TRBJ2-1 and V is TRBV7-2; D is unresolved. V lost 2 bases, J lost 2 bases, and 10 bases lay in between. CDR3 length equals 15 residues. CDR1 SGHTA and CDR2 FQGNSA come from the germline V gene. DNA of the CDR3: TGTGCCAGCAGCTTATTTCTAGTAGCCTACAATGAGCAGTTCTTC. Residues: CASSLFLVAYNEQFF. The full variable domain, its missing parts supplied by reference TRBV7-2 and TRBJ2-1, is GAGVSQSPSNKVTEKGKDVELRCDPISGHTALYWYRQSLGQGLEFLIYFQGNSAPDKSGLPSDRFSAERTGGSVSTLTIQRTQQEDSAVYLCASSLFLVAYNEQFFGPGTRLTVL.

CDR3 nucleotides: TGTGCCTCTAGTGCGGGACAGACCAACACCGGGGAGCTGTTTTTT. Protein: CASSAGQTNTGELFF. The rearrangement uses TRBV19 and TRBJ2-2, with a possible D match to TRBD1 (7 bases). V lost 11 bases and J 2 bases, leaving 18 bases between the germline ends. The germline V gene encodes CDR1 LNHDA and CDR2 SQIVND (reference sequence). The CDR3 spans 15 residues.

The J gene is TRBJ1-2, the V gene TRBV28; TRBD1 is a possible D gene (6 bases). Germline V gives CDR1 MDHEN, CDR2 SYDVKM. This CDR3 region has 17 residues. Deletions cut 4 bases from V and 1 base from J, with 19 bases between. The CDR3 DNA sequence: TGTGCCAGCAGTTCAGGAGGACAGACGCGTAATAACTATGGCTACACCTTC. Translation gives CASSSGGQTRNNYGYTF.

The chain recombines TRBV5-1 with TRBJ1-6; D unclear. Germline CDR1 and CDR2: SGHRS and YFSETQ. This CDR3 is built from 14 residues. V lost 0 bases to trimming and J lost 8 bases, with 9 bases between them. CDR3 region: CASSLGLGDSPLHF. The DNA of the CDR3 is TGCGCCAGCAGCTTGGGCCTAGGTGATTCACCCCTCCACTTT. The variable domain in full, with the rest retrieved from reference TRBV5-1 and TRBJ1-6, is KAGVTQTPRYLIKTRGQQVTLSCSPISGHRSVSWYQQTPGQGLQFLFEYFSETQRNKGNFPGRFSGRQFSNSRSEMNVSTLELGDSALYLCASSLGLGDSPLHFGNGTRLTVT.

The chain couples TRBV6-1 to TRBJ1-1; D might be TRBD1 (5 bases). This CDR3 has 13 amino acids. In germline, CDR1 is MNHNS, CDR2 SASEGT. V shed 6 bases and J shed 4 bases, with 12 bases lying between them. The CDR3 DNA reads as TGTGCCAGCAGCAAAACCCAGGGCACTGAAGCTTTCTTT. Its translation: CASSKTQGTEAFF.

The chain joins TRBV18 to TRBJ2-7; possible D gene TRBD1, 6 bases. The V end was cut by 3 bases, the J end by 3 bases, with 21 bases between. The germline gives CDR1 KGHSH, CDR2 LQKENI. CDR3 size: 17 residues. Here the CDR3 DNA reads TGTGCCAGCTCACCCTCGGGCGAGAGGGACACTGACTACGAGCAGTACTTC. Encoded protein: CASSPSGERDTDYEQYF. Complete variable domain (other parts from reference TRBV18 and TRBJ2-7): NAGVMQNPRHLVRRRGQEARLRCSPMKGHSHVYWYRQLPEEGLKFMVYLQKENIIDESGMPKERFSAEFPKEGPSILRIQQVVRGDSAAYFCASSPSGERDTDYEQYFGPGTRLTVT.

The chain carries TRBV28 and TRBJ2-3; D is possibly TRBD2 (6 bases). Germline CDR1 and CDR2: MDHEN and SYDVKM. CDR3 length: 12 residues. The ends were cut back, 4 bases at V and 11 bases at J, with 13 bases in the middle. The CDR3 here is CASSSPGLLQYF. In nucleotides, the CDR3 is TGTGCCAGCAGTTCCCCGGGACTTTTGCAGTATTTT.

This rearrangement joins TRBV5-6 to TRBJ2-3; maybe TRBD2 (7 bases). The CDR3 loop spans 15 amino acids. Germline CDR1 reads SGHDT; CDR2 reads YYEEEE. Trimming took off 2 bases at V and 0 bases at J, with 10 bases between the two ends. The CDR3 DNA follows: TGTGCCAGCAGCTTAGGGGGGGTTAGCACAGATACGCAGTATTTT. As protein: CASSLGGVSTDTQYF. Based on the CDR3 plus reference TRBV5-6 and TRBJ2-3, the full variable domain is DAGVTQSPTHLIKTRGQQVTLRCSPKSGHDTVSWYQQALGQGPQFIFQYYEEEERQRGNFPDRFSGHQFPNYSSELNVNALLLGDSALYLCASSLGGVSTDTQYFGPGTRLTVL.

This rearrangement joins TRBV19 to TRBJ2-2; 9 bases agree with TRBD1. Germline V gene data show CDR1 as LNHDA and CDR2 as SQIVND (reference sequence). Trimming removed 6 bases from V and 6 bases from J; junction bases left unmatched: 5. CDR3 size: 14 residues. CDR3 in amino acids: CASSRTGDAGELFF. In DNA form, the CDR3 reads TGTGCCAGTAGCCGGACAGGGGATGCCGGGGAGCTGTTTTTT.

V usage is TRBV6-1 and J usage is TRBJ1-4, with D possibly TRBD1 on 5 matching bases. CDR3 length: 17 amino acids. Germline V gives CDR1 MNHNS, CDR2 SASEGT. V was trimmed by 3 bases and J by 4 bases, leaving 18 bases between them. This CDR3 reads CASSDTLPGLLNEKLFF. CDR3 nucleotide sequence: TGTGCCAGCAGTGACACCCTGCCGGGACTGCTTAATGAAAAACTGTTTTTT.